This T cell receptor beta chain was identified during a study of T cell repertoires in cytomegalovirus infection (dated by TCRdb to between 2019 and 2020). For the wider study: Donor HLA type was relevant to the analysis, because carriage of CMV infection together with the matching HLA type was indicated by public TCR beta signatures.

Paper-wide results and their limitations: In both this cohort and an independent cohort of some 370 donors, the cumulative frequency of public TCR beta family members distinguished carriers of CMV infection plus the relevant HLA type. The ex vivo response was dominated by HLA-C-restricted CMV-specific TCR beta clonotypes, and the single most frequent clonotype in two of eight donors was supplied by these HLA-C-restricted clonotypes.

TCRdb shows the sequencer as Illumina HiSeq 1500. In TCRdb, the public reads were trimmed at Q25 with fastp and aligned with MiXCR, with productive beta chains retained. Here each entry gathers all rows of one CDR3 protein and keeps the most common genes and DNA. Present in this sample are about 260,000 distinct CDR3 sequences, roughly 10% of which were seen just once. More than 12% of the sample belongs to the ten largest clones. From the cysteine up to the phenylalanine, the CDR3 has a length of 14 residues. The sequence is cut down to CDR3 DNA, 42 bases in frame from base 1. For CDR1 and CDR2, the germline V gene lists SGHTA and FQGNSA. V loses 7 bases, J loses 2 bases, and the germline ends lie 15 bases apart. Of note for this clonotype: It has no known antigen specificity. There are no base qualities to consult, and no much larger clone falls within one base.

Sequencing input: PBMCs. The chain employs TRBV7-2 and TRBJ2-7, and possibly TRBD1, on 5 matching bases. This receptor was identified in a human donor in good health (CMV status not recorded). Some clones in this sample may be carry-over from other donors' samples. At the DNA level, the sequence is TGTGCCAGCACCAGGGCGTATGGGGCCTACGAGCAGTACTTC. This codes for CASTRAYGAYEQYF. Here the CDR3 is joined to the reference TRBV7-2 and TRBJ2-7 genes, and the full variable domain is: GAGVSQSPSNKVTEKGKDVELRCDPISGHTALYWYRQSLGQGLEFLIYFQGNSAPDKSGLPSDRFSAERTGGSVSTLTIQRTQQEDSAVYLCASTRAYGAYEQYFGPGTRLTVT.